Presented here are 19 T cell receptor beta chains from one specimen sequenced in a study. TCRdb recomputed calls from the RT-PCR reads with MiXCR, one row per CDR3 protein. The table records 650,000 to 800,000 distinct CDR3 sequences, 12% to 15% of them present only once. The sample was memory CD4+ T cells from blood. These receptors originate from a female donor in good health, serving as a healthy control.

This clonotype was seen a few times. CDR3 in amino acids: CSAPRLAGGLSEQFF. The CDR3 region has the DNA TGCAGTGCTCCGCGACTAGCGGGGGGTTTAAGTGAGCAGTTCTTC. The chain carries TRBV20-1 and TRBJ2-1, with TRBD2 identical over 13 bases. From germline, CDR1 is DFQATT and CDR2 SNEGSKA (reference sequence). The CDR3 sequence is 15 residues long. The ends lost 5 bases at V and 9 bases at J; junction bases unmatched: 10.

This clonotype showed up many times. The chain combines TRBV10-3 with TRBJ2-3, with D uncertain. This CDR3 has 11 residues. The ends were cut back, 10 bases at V and 4 bases at J, with 9 bases in the middle. Looked up from germline, CDR1 is ENHRY and CDR2 is SYGVKD. The CDR3, as DNA: TGTGCCACTTCAACATCAGATACGCAGTATTTT. The encoded protein is CATSTSDTQYF.

This clonotype appeared many times. The V call is TRBV20-1, the J call TRBJ2-5, with D perhaps TRBD1 (6 bases). V shed 6 bases and J shed 1 base, with 21 bases lying between them. The CDR3 runs 16 residues. CDR1 is DFQATT, CDR2 SNEGSKA, per germline (reference sequence). CDR3 in amino acids: CSAPGPGQRPQETQYF. The CDR3 DNA sequence: TGCAGTGCCCCGGGCCCCGGACAGAGGCCCCAAGAGACCCAGTACTTC.

This clonotype was seen more than once but under ten times. This chain links TRBV12-3 or TRBV12-4 with TRBJ2-1; D not resolved. The V and J ends lost 6 bases and 4 bases respectively, with 16 bases between them. CDR3 length: 15 amino acids. CDR3 coding DNA: TGTGCCAGCAGCCCCGGAGCTTTTGCGTACAATGAGCAGTTCTTC. Its protein product is CASSPGAFAYNEQFF.

This clonotype was seen many times. V is TRBV5-6 and J is TRBJ2-5; TRBD2 aligns across 8 bases. The CDR3 consists of 15 residues. Germline CDR1 SGHDT, CDR2 YYEEEE. J lost 5 bases, V lost 3 bases, and 9 bases had no gene match. The CDR3 loop reads CASSSPGGRRETQYF. DNA of the CDR3: TGTGCCAGCAGCTCTCCGGGGGGGCGCCGGGAGACCCAGTACTTC.

In its sample, this clonotype was seen a few times. The chain has TRBV7-9 and TRBJ2-7; 11 nucleotides align to TRBD2. Germline CDR1 is SEHNR and CDR2 is FQNEAQ (reference sequence). The CDR3 runs to 17 residues. The V segment lost 1 base and the J segment 5 bases; nucleotides outside the gene matches: 10. As DNA, the CDR3 is TGTGCCAGCAGCTTAGGGACTAGCGGGCCTCAAAGTGACGAGCAGTACTTC. The encoded protein is CASSLGTSGPQSDEQYF.

The CDR3, as DNA: TGTGCCAGCAGCTCCCAACCCCACCTCGAGCAGTACTTC. It translates to CASSSQPHLEQYF. The chain has TRBV7-3 and TRBJ2-7; the D is unclear. This CDR3 is built from 13 residues. Trimming left V 4 bases short and J 6 bases short, with 13 bases between. In germline, CDR1 is SGHTA, CDR2 FQGTGA.

This clonotype was counted only a few times. The rearrangement links TRBV5-1 to TRBJ1-2; D not certain. Per germline, CDR1 SGHRS and CDR2 YFSETQ. With 3 bases removed from V and 6 bases from J, the gap between germline ends came to 6 bases. This CDR3 contains 11 residues. DNA of the CDR3: TGCGCCAGCAGCTATGGAGATGGCTACACCTTC. Encoded protein: CASSYGDGYTF.

This clonotype occurred a few times. The gene calls are TRBV20-1 and TRBJ2-7; D perhaps matches TRBD1 (6 bases). The germline V gene has CDR1 DFQATT and CDR2 SNEGSKA (reference sequence). This CDR3 has 14 residues. Between the trimmed V and J ends, which lost 2 bases and 3 bases, there was a span of 14 bases. CDR3 sequence: CSARSQGSLYEQYF. The CDR3 nucleotides are TGCAGTGCTAGATCCCAGGGGTCCCTCTACGAGCAGTACTTC.

This clonotype came up a few times. This chain connects TRBV28 to TRBJ2-7; D gene uncertain. Germline V gene data show CDR1 as MDHEN and CDR2 as SYDVKM. This CDR3 has 13 residues. The V end was cut by 8 bases, the J end by 5 bases, with 16 bases between. This chain's CDR3 is CASQAATIHEQYF. Here the CDR3 DNA reads TGTGCCAGCCAGGCGGCCACCATCCACGAGCAGTACTTC.

The chain has TRBV29-1 and TRBJ1-4; 7 positions agree with TRBD1. Germline V lookup: CDR1 SQVTM, CDR2 ANQGSEA. V shed 4 bases and J 2 bases; nucleotides not matched to a gene: 1. This CDR3 is 13 amino acids long. DNA of the CDR3: TGCAGCGTTGTGGGACAGACTAATGAAAAACTGTTTTTT. Amino acids: CSVVGQTNEKLFF.

The CDR3 region has the DNA TGTGCCAGCAGCCACCCAAACGGGGTCCTTCATAGCAATCAGCCCCAGCATTTT. Encoded protein: CASSHPNGVLHSNQPQHF. The chain uses TRBV7-8 and TRBJ1-5; no reliable D call. The length of the CDR3 is 18 residues. Germline values: CDR1 SGHVS, CDR2 FQNEAQ. V lost 5 bases and J lost 0, with 20 bases in between.

This clonotype was seen at least ten times. The V gene is TRBV20-1, the J gene TRBJ2-7; possibly TRBD2 for D (5 bases). Germline values: CDR1 DFQATT, CDR2 SNEGSKA (reference sequence). V lost 4 bases to trimming and J lost 3 bases, with 10 bases between them. This CDR3 comprises 12 residues. The DNA for the CDR3 is TGCAGTGCTACGGGGAGTGGCTACGAGCAGTACTTC. Protein: CSATGSGYEQYF.

This clonotype was counted many times. This chain links TRBV11-2 with TRBJ2-2; D is unclear. Between the trimmed V and J ends, which lost 3 bases and 0 bases, there was a span of 8 bases. This CDR3 comprises 15 residues. Germline V gene data show CDR1 as SGHAT and CDR2 as FQNNGV. CDR3 amino acids: CASSFGGANTGELFF. For the CDR3, the DNA is TGTGCCAGCAGCTTTGGCGGTGCGAACACCGGGGAGCTGTTTTTT.

The chain is built from TRBV6-5 and TRBJ1-5, with D maybe TRBD1 (6 bases). Trimming left V 6 bases short and J 3 bases short, with 12 bases between. This CDR3 is 14 amino acids long. Germline V gene data show CDR1 as MNHEY and CDR2 as SVGAGI. The CDR3 loop reads CASRPGQTNQPQHF. For the CDR3, the DNA is TGTGCCAGCAGGCCAGGACAGACCAATCAGCCCCAGCATTTT.

This clonotype was detected ten times or more. The chain links TRBV20-1 to TRBJ2-3, with D perhaps assigned TRBD1 or TRBD2 (6 bases each). V dropped 1 base and J dropped 1 base, with 12 bases sitting between them. The CDR3 consists of 15 residues. CDR1 and CDR2 (germline): DFQATT, SNEGSKA (reference sequence). The CDR3 coding sequence is TGCAGTGCTAGAGCCTGGGGGGCAGGCACAGATACGCAGTATTTT. It specifies CSARAWGAGTDTQYF.

DNA for the CDR3: TGTGCCAGCAGTTTAGTGCAGGGGGCAGGAAAACTGTTTTTT. Protein product: CASSLVQGAGKLFF. V and J are TRBV12-3 or TRBV12-4 and TRBJ1-4, with 8 positions matching TRBD1. The CDR3 runs to 14 residues. The junction had 5 bases not matched to a gene; V was cut back by 1 base and J by 10 bases.

The V call is TRBV7-9, the J call TRBJ1-1; D gene ambiguous. Germline CDR1 and CDR2: SEHNR and FQNEAQ (reference sequence). The CDR3 extends over 15 amino acids. The germline V and J ends were trimmed by 10 bases and 1 base, with 19 bases remaining between them. The CDR3 here is CATLQPRTKNTEAFF. CDR3 in DNA: TGTGCCACCCTCCAGCCCCGGACGAAGAACACTGAAGCTTTCTTT.

This clonotype was seen a few times. The gene calls are TRBV20-1 and TRBJ1-5, with a tentative D call TRBD1 (5 bases). The CDR3 length is 15 residues. The V end was cut by 3 bases, the J end by 7 bases, with 19 bases between. Germline V gene data show CDR1 as DFQATT and CDR2 as SNEGSKA (reference sequence). In DNA, the CDR3 is TGCAGTGCTAGTTCCGTGGGCCACCGGGGGCAGCCCCAGCATTTT. As protein: CSASSVGHRGQPQHF.